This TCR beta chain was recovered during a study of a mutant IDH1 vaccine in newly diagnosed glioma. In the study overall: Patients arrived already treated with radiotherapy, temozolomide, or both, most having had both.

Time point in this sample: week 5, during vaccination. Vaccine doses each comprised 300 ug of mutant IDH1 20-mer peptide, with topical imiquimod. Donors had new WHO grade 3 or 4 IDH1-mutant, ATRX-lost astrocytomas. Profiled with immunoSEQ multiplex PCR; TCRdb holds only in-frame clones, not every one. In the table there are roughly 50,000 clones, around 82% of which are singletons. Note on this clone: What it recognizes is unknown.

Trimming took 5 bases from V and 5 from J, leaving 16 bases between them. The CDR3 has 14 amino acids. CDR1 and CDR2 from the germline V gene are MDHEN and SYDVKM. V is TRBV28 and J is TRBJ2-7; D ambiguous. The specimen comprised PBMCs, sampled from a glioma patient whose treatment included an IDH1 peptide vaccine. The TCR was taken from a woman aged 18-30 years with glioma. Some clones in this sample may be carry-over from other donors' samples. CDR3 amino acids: CASSMDMWADEQYF. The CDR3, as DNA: TGTGCCAGCAGTATGGATATGTGGGCGGACGAGCAGTACTTC.